The clone carrying this T cell receptor beta chain appeared a few times. Its antigen is not identified. V dropped 5 bases and J dropped 0 bases, with 18 bases sitting between them. The CDR3 has 17 residues. This sample stems from a study of T-cell memory formation after mild COVID-19. TCRdb redid the calling of the 5' RACE reads with MiXCR, one entry per CDR3 protein. The sample carries tens of thousands of distinct CDR3 sequences, over 15% recorded once. Overall study findings and caveats: Cross-reactive memory seemingly joined, as some responding clones were found in pre-infection memory.

Sequences were obtained from PBMCs or a T cell subset sorted from them (not recorded which). The gene calls are TRBV12-3 or TRBV12-4 and TRBJ2-3; D could derive from TRBD1 or TRBD2 (6 bases each). This clonotype originated in an adult woman who had mild COVID-19 (a few samples of this study predate the infection). Cell type and time point are not known. Here the CDR3 reads CASSLTLWGASTDTQYF. CDR3 nucleotide sequence: TGTGCCAGCAGTCTGACTCTTTGGGGGGCTAGCACAGATACGCAGTATTTT.